A selection of T cell receptor beta chains follows, all from one sample in a study of OX40 agonist ivuxolimab in advanced cancers. Data came from immunoSEQ multiplex PCR; TCRdb stores just in-frame clones and leaves some out. Of fewer than 100,000 clones in the sample, approximately 80% are singletons; the top ten hold approximately 0.44%. Specimen: CD4+ or CD8+ T cells sorted from blood, collected in a trial of the OX40 agonist ivuxolimab. These receptor sequences come from an adult with an advanced solid tumor such as melanoma, head and neck, liver or kidney cancer. Each CDR3 is given with its conserved first and last residue. Each record gives: clone size, V gene, J gene, D gene, CDR3 DNA, CDR3 protein. D genes are given only for firm matches. Only part of the rows carry a size: once, few, many, or a class if the clone is expanded.

>.|TRBV28|TRBJ1-2|TRBD1
TGTGCCAGCAGTGTCTCGGGACAGGGTAGAGGCTTC
CASSVSGQGRGF
>.|TRBV5-1|TRBJ1-5|.
TGCGCCAGCAGCTTTAACCAAATCGAAGGACCCCATAAGGGGAATCAGCCCCAGCATTTT
CASSFNQIEGPHKGNQPQHF
>.|TRBV9|TRBJ2-3|TRBD1
TGTGCCAGCAGCGGCCGGGACAGGGGCACAGATACGCAGTATTTT
CASSGRDRGTDTQYF
>.|TRBV18|TRBJ2-1|TRBD1
TGTGCCAGCTCCCGGTCGGCACAGGGGAATGCTGAGCAGTTCTTC
CASSRSAQGNAEQFF
>.|TRBV7-9|TRBJ1-2|.
TGTGCCAGCAGCTTAGTGTTATCGGGGCAGCCTAACTATGGCTACACCTTC
CASSLVLSGQPNYGYTF
>.|TRBV7-2|TRBJ2-2|.
TGTGCCAGCAGCACAGAGACAGGGAACACCGGGGAGCTGTTTTTT
CASSTETGNTGELFF
>.|TRBV6-5|TRBJ2-1|.
TGTGCCAGCAAGACCTGGGGGGAGGCTCACAATGAGCAGTTCTTC
CASKTWGEAHNEQFF
>.|TRBV27|TRBJ1-5|TRBD1
TGTGCCAGCAGTTTAGGGACAGAAGGCAATCAGCCCCAGCATTTT
CASSLGTEGNQPQHF
>.|TRBV7-9|TRBJ2-4|.
TGTGCCAGCAGCGCCGGGGCCAAAAACATTCAGTACTTC
CASSAGAKNIQYF
>.|TRBV12-5|TRBJ2-7|.
TGTGCTAGTGGTTTGGACCTCGGGACCCGAGTCTACGAGCAGTACTTC
CASGLDLGTRVYEQYF
>.|TRBV9|TRBJ2-1|TRBD2
TGTGCCAGCAGCGTAAGGGGCGGGAGGAGCTCCTACAATGAGCAGTTCTTC
CASSVRGGRSSYNEQFF
>.|TRBV5-1|TRBJ1-1|TRBD1
TGCGCCAGCAGCCCCGGACAGGGAACGACTGAAGCTTTCTTT
CASSPGQGTTEAFF
>.|TRBV28|TRBJ2-5|.
TGTGCCAGCAGTAGACTAGAGGGAGAGACCCAGTACTTC
CASSRLEGETQYF
>.|TRBV28|TRBJ2-7|.
TGTGCCATCGGGGCTTTCGGCGCTTACGAGCAGTACTTC
CAIGAFGAYEQYF
>.|TRBV25-1|TRBJ2-7|.
TGTGCCAGCAATACCTTCGAGGGGGGTGCAGGACACGAGCAGTACTTC
CASNTFEGGAGHEQYF
>.|TRBV5-4|TRBJ2-1|TRBD2
TGTGCCAGCAGCACGGGTGTAGTAGCGGGAGGCAATGAGCAGTTCTTC
CASSTGVVAGGNEQFF
>.|TRBV28|TRBJ1-3|.
TGTGCCAGCAGTTTATCGGGGGGAAACACCATATATTTT
CASSLSGGNTIYF
>.|TRBV7-2|TRBJ1-2|TRBD1
TGTGCCAGCAGCCCTTCTCGTCCCGGGACAGGGGTCGGAGGCTACACCTTC
CASSPSRPGTGVGGYTF
>.|TRBV7-2|TRBJ2-3|.
TGTGCCAGCAGCTCTCTAGCGAGAGCCGCAGATACGCAGTATTTT
CASSSLARAADTQYF
>.|TRBV19|TRBJ1-5|.
TGTGCCAGTAGTAACCAGGGCAATCAGCCCCAGCATTTT
CASSNQGNQPQHF
>.|TRBV11-2|TRBJ1-3|.
TGTGCCAGCAGCTTAAGCGGAAACACCATATATTTT
CASSLSGNTIYF
>few|TRBV6-1|TRBJ1-5|.
TGTGCCAGCAGGGATGGACCGGCCCAGAAGTGGCCCCAGCATTTT
CASRDGPAQKWPQHF